The source of this T cell receptor (beta chain) is a study of shared clonotypes between healthy human individuals. Study details: There were three CD4 naive, three CD4 memory, two CD8 naive and one CD8 memory plates per donor.

The authors loaded 150 to 250 ng DNA, about 30,000 T cell genomes, into sorted-subset replicate PCRs. Some clones are missing from TCRdb's copy, which holds only in-frame ones; the method was immunoSEQ multiplex PCR. The table lists over 750,000 clones, 95% to 97% of them singletons. Worth noting for this clone: What it binds is not known.

Positively selected for CCR7, the CD45RO-negative cells used as naive CD8 cells excluded terminally differentiated effector memory CD45RA+ cells. The CDR3 contains 15 residues. CDR1 and CDR2 from the germline V gene are SGDLS and YYNGEE. V was shortened by 3 bases and J by 15 bases, with 25 bases between the two germline ends. Study-level findings and limits: Relative to memory subsets, naive subsets generally showed larger estimated richness.

Sequenced: naive CD8+ T cells sorted from blood. This TCR was sampled from a man aged 25-45 years in good health. This rearrangement joins TRBV9 to TRBJ2-1, with D perhaps given as TRBD1 or TRBD2 (9 bases each). CDR3 residues: CASSDDRGISGSPFF. CDR3 DNA sequence: TGTGCCAGCAGCGATGACAGGGGGATTAGCGGGAGCCCGTTCTTC.